A single sample is the source of the 4 T cell receptor beta chains below, sequenced in a study of cytomegalovirus exposure and HLA in healthy donors. PCR used 60 Vbeta primers and 13 Jbeta primers. Here immunoSEQ multiplex PCR was the method, and the copy in TCRdb shows in-frame clones only, minus some. The table has about 150,000 clones, approximately 87% seen once; the top ten hold 1.5%. The material sequenced was PBMCs. Source of these receptors: a man aged 40-55 years in good health and CMV-seronegative.

The chain has TRBV7-3 and TRBJ2-1; 10 nucleotides agree with TRBD2. The CDR3 has 14 residues. The J segment lost 10 bases and the V segment lost 1 base, leaving 4 bases of the junction unmatched. Per the germline V gene, CDR1 is SGHTA and CDR2 is FQGTGA. CDR3 coding DNA: TGTGCCAGCAGCTTAAAGCGGGAGGGACCGGAGCAGTTCTTC. This sequence encodes CASSLKREGPEQFF. Full variable domain (missing parts from reference TRBV7-3 and TRBJ2-1): GAGVSQTPSNKVTEKGKYVELRCDPISGHTALYWYRQSLGQGPEFLIYFQGTGAADDSGLPNDRFFAVRPEGSVSTLKIQRTERGDSAVYLCASSLKREGPEQFFGPGTRLTVL.

This clone was seen a few times. The chain is built from TRBV4-1 and TRBJ2-7; 8 nucleotides agree with TRBD2. The length of the CDR3 is 14 residues. Unmatched junction bases numbered 2, after V lost 2 bases and J lost 2 bases. Per the germline V gene, CDR1 is MGHRA and CDR2 is YSYEKL. CDR3 amino acids: CASSQSGSPYEQYF. In DNA, the CDR3 is TGCGCCAGCAGCCAAAGCGGGAGCCCCTACGAGCAGTACTTC.

This clone was counted once. The chain employs TRBV15 and TRBJ2-1, with a possible D match to TRBD2 (6 bases). The CDR3 runs to 16 residues. The V end lost 1 base, the J end lost 7 bases, and 17 bases lay between the germline ends. Germline V gene lookup returns CDR1 LNHNV and CDR2 YYDKDF (reference sequence). The CDR3 spells CATSRGRRGRNNEQFF. CDR3 DNA: TGTGCCACCAGCAGAGGAAGGAGGGGTCGTAATAATGAGCAGTTCTTC.

This chain uses TRBV14 with TRBJ1-3; no clear D gene. CDR1 is SGHDN, CDR2 FVKESK, per germline. This CDR3 has 13 residues. Trimming took off 6 bases at V and 0 bases at J, with 6 bases between the two ends. The CDR3 is CASSFSSGNTIYF. The DNA for the CDR3 is TGTGCCAGCAGTTTCAGCTCTGGAAACACCATATATTTT.